The T cell receptor (beta chain) described here comes from a study of regulatory dendritic cells for organ transplantation. Study outcomes and limitations: Mature dendritic cells appeared to drive more memory CD8+ clonal expansion than regulatory ones.

A remark on this clone: Its antigen is currently unknown.

CDR1 SGHTA and CDR2 FQGTGA come from the germline V gene. The CDR3 runs 15 residues. The germline V and J ends were trimmed by 5 bases and 7 bases, with 18 bases remaining between them. TCRdb's copy holds only in-frame clones and misses some; the assay was immunoSEQ multiplex PCR. The table includes around 30,000 clones, 75% to 80% detected once. V gene TRBV7-3 combines with J gene TRBJ2-1; perhaps TRBD2 as D (7 bases). This TCR was sampled from a human donor in good health. Sample: memory CD4+ T cells from blood. Specified subset: CD45RO+ memory T cells. The CDR3 DNA reads TGTGCCAGCAGCCCTTCGGAAGGGGGGGAGAATGAGCAGTTCTTC. The encoded protein is CASSPSEGGENEQFF.